This T cell receptor beta chain was sequenced for a study of cytomegalovirus exposure and HLA in healthy donors. General study findings and limits: Earlier analysis yielded a pattern in which most TCR beta V segments were productive about 90% or about 30% of the time.

Each of the donors was a healthy bone marrow donor. Looked up from germline, CDR1 is ENHRY and CDR2 is SYGVKD. This CDR3 spans 15 amino acids. As concerns this clone: The antigen is undetermined.

This PCR relied on a set of 60 Vbeta primers and 13 Jbeta primers. Here immunoSEQ multiplex PCR was the method, and the copy in TCRdb shows in-frame clones only, minus some. The profile covers 150,000 to 200,000 clones, with just over 75% appearing a single time and 1.9% taken by the ten largest. Sequencing input: PBMCs. The clonotype originates from a man aged 25 to 40 in good health and CMV-seronegative. This sequence joins TRBV10-3 and TRBJ2-5, with TRBD2 matching over 12 bases. The J call may be faulty, since TRBJ2-7 better matches the DNA end. CDR3 sequence: CAITERLAGANEQYF. The CDR3 nucleotides are TGTGCCATCACCGAACGACTAGCGGGAGCCAACGAGCAGTACTTC.